These 7 T cell receptor beta chains originate from one sample sequenced in a study of blood T cells in healthy people across ages. The second PCR ran roughly 6 to 11 cycles with a sample-barcoded 5' primer and J-beta primers. TCRdb recomputed calls from the 5' RACE reads with MiXCR, one row per CDR3 protein. The data hold approximately 800,000 distinct CDR3 sequences, with about 46% observed a single time. Material for sequencing was blood. The receptors originated from an elderly man in good health.

The rearrangement links TRBV29-1 to TRBJ1-1; TRBD1 matches at 7 bases. Looked up from germline, CDR1 is SQVTM and CDR2 is ANQGSEA. The CDR3 consists of 12 residues. J lost 6 bases, V lost 6 bases, and 7 bases had no gene match. CDR3: CSVDKTGAEAFF. The CDR3 DNA reads TGCAGCGTGGACAAAACAGGGGCTGAAGCTTTCTTT.

The chain joins TRBV7-9 to TRBJ2-1, with 8 nucleotides matching TRBD2. Unmatched junction bases numbered 10, after V lost 4 bases and J lost 2 bases. CDR3 length equals 17 residues. CDR1 and CDR2 from the germline V gene are SEHNR and FQNEAQ (reference sequence). This chain's CDR3 is CASSSMTATSAYNEQFF. Here the CDR3 DNA reads TGTGCCAGCAGCTCCATGACGGCGACTAGCGCCTACAATGAGCAGTTCTTC. The full variable domain, completed using reference TRBV7-9 and TRBJ2-1, is DTGVSQNPRHKITKRGQNVTFRCDPISEHNRLYWYRQTLGQGPEFLTYFQNEAQLEKSRLLSDRFSAERPKGSFSTLEIQRTEQGDSAMYLCASSSMTATSAYNEQFFGPGTRLTVL.

The J gene is TRBJ2-1, the V gene TRBV3-1; 9 bases fit TRBD2. This CDR3 has 15 amino acids. V lost 4 bases to trimming and J lost 5 bases; unmatched junction nucleotides: 6. Germline V CDR1 and CDR2: LGHDT, YNNKEL (reference sequence). CDR3 sequence (DNA): TGTGCCAGCAGCCCGCGACTAGCGGTACACAATGAGCAGTTCTTC. Translating gives CASSPRLAVHNEQFF.

This clonotype has more than one count but fewer than ten. A clone one base away is much larger, so this may be a read error. This chain joins TRBV5-1 and TRBJ2-7; D may be TRBD1 or TRBD2 (5 bases each). This CDR3 has 15 residues. Germline V gives CDR1 SGHRS, CDR2 YFSETQ. The germline V and J ends were trimmed by 3 bases and 4 bases, with 17 bases remaining between them. CDR3 protein: CASSSTGTAWYEQYF. In nucleotides, the CDR3 is TGCGCCAGCAGCTCAACCGGGACGGCTTGGTACGAGCAGTACTTC.

This rearrangement joins TRBV12-3 or TRBV12-4 to TRBJ2-1; D remains unclear. The V end lost 6 bases, the J end lost 13 bases, and 16 bases lay between the germline ends. The CDR3 sequence is 12 residues long. The CDR3 nucleotides read TGTGCCAGCAGGACGGAAAAAGAGACCCAGTTCTTC. Its protein product is CASRTEKETQFF.

The genes are TRBV7-2 and TRBJ2-1; D remains unclear. Germline V gives CDR1 SGHTA, CDR2 FQGNSA. V was pared by 1 base and J by 5 bases, with 9 bases between. This CDR3 region has 14 residues. CDR3: CASSLEIYNNEQFF. Written as DNA, the CDR3 is TGTGCCAGCAGCTTAGAAATCTATAACAATGAGCAGTTCTTC. Full variable domain (missing parts from reference TRBV7-2 and TRBJ2-1): GAGVSQSPSNKVTEKGKDVELRCDPISGHTALYWYRQSLGQGLEFLIYFQGNSAPDKSGLPSDRFSAERTGGSVSTLTIQRTQQEDSAVYLCASSLEIYNNEQFFGPGTRLTVL.

The table lists this clonotype with many counts. A read error is possible here, since a much larger clone lies one base away. The chain employs TRBV27 and TRBJ2-7; no clear D. V lost 3 bases, J lost 0 bases, and 9 bases lay in between. This CDR3 spans 14 amino acids. Germline V gene sequence: CDR1 MNHEY, CDR2 SMNVEV (reference sequence). The CDR3 nucleotides read TGTGCCAGCAGTTTTCGCCACAGCTCCTACGAGCAGTACTTC. Its translation is CASSFRHSSYEQYF.